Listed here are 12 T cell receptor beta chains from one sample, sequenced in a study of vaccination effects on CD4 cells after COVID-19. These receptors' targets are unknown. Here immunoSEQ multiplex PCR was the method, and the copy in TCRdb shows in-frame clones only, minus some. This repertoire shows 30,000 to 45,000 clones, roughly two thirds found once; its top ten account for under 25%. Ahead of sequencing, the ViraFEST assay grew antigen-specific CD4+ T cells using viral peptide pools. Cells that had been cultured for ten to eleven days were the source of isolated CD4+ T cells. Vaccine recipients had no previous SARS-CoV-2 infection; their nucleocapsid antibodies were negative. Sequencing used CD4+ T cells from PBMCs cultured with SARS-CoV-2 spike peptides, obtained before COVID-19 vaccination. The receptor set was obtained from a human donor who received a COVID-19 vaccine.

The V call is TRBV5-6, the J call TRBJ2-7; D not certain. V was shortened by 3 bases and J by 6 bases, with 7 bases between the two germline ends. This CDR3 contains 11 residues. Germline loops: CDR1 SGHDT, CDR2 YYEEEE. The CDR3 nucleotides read TGTGCCAGCAGCTCTGCCTTCGAGCAGTACTTC. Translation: CASSSAFEQYF.

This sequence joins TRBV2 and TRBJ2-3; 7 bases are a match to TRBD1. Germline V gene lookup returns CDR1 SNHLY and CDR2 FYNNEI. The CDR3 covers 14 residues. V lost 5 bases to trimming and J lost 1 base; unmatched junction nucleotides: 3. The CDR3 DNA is TGTGCCAGCAGTCCTACAGGGGGCACAGATACGCAGTATTTT. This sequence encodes CASSPTGGTDTQYF. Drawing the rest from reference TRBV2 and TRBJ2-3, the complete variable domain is EPEVTQTPSHQVTQMGQEVILRCVPISNHLYFYWYRQILGQKVEFLVSFYNNEISEKSEIFDDQFSVERPDGSNFTLKIRSTKLEDSAMYFCASSPTGGTDTQYFGPGTRLTVL.

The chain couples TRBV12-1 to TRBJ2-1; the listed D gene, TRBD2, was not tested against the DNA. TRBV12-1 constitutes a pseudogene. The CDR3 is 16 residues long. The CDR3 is CASSRYFSGSYNEQFF. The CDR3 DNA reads TGTGCCAGCAGCCGATACTTCAGCGGAAGTTACAATGAGCAGTTCTTC.

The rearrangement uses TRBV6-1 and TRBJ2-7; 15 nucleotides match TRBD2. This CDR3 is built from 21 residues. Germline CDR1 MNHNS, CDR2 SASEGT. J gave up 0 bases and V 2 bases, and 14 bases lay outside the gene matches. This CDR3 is CASSEQRGRTSGRGASYEQYF. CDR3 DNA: TGTGCCAGCAGTGAACAGAGGGGAAGGACTAGCGGGAGGGGTGCCTCCTACGAGCAGTACTTC.

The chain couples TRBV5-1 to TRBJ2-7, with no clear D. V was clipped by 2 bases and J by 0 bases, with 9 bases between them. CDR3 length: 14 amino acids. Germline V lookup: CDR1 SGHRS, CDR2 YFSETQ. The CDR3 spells CASSLTSASYEQYF. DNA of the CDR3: TGCGCCAGCAGCTTAACGTCAGCCTCCTACGAGCAGTACTTC.

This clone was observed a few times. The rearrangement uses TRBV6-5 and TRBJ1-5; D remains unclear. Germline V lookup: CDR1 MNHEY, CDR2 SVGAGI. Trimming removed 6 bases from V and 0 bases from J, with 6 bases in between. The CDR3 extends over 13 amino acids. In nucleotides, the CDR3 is TGTGCCAGCAGGTGGAATAGCAATCAGCCCCAGCATTTT. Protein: CASRWNSNQPQHF.

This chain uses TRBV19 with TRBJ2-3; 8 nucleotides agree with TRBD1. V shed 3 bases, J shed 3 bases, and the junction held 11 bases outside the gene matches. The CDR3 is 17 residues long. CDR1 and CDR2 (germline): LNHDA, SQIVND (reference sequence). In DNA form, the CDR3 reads TGTGCCAGTAGTATCCTTCAGGGGGCCGGCGGTACAGATACGCAGTATTTT. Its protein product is CASSILQGAGGTDTQYF.

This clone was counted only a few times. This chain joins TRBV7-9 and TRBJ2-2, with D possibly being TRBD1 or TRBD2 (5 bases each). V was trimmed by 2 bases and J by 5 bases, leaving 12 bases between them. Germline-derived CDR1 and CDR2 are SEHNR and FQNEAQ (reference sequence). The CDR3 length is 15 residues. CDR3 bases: TGTGCCAGCAGCTTAATGGGGGTACGGACCGGGGAGCTGTTTTTT. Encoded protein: CASSLMGVRTGELFF.

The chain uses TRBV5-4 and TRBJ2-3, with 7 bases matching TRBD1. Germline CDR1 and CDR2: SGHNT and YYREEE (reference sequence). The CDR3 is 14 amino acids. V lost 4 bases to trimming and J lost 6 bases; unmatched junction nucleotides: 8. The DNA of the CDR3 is TGTGCCAGCAGCCTGAGAGACAGGGCCGATACGCAGTATTTT. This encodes CASSLRDRADTQYF.

The CDR3 sequence: CAISATDNPNTGELFF. CDR3 in DNA: TGTGCCATCAGTGCTACAGACAACCCCAACACCGGGGAGCTGTTTTTT. This rearrangement joins TRBV10-3 to TRBJ2-2; no definite D call. V was clipped by 4 bases and J by 2 bases, with 14 bases between them. The CDR3 covers 16 residues. From germline, CDR1 is ENHRY and CDR2 SYGVKD.

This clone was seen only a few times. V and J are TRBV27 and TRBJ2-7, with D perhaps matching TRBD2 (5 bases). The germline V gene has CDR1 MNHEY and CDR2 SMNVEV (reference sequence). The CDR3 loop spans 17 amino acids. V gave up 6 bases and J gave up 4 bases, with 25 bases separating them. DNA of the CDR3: TGTGCCAGCAGCCGGGATTCATCGATCTCCTGGGGATACGAGCAGTACTTC. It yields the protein CASSRDSSISWGYEQYF.

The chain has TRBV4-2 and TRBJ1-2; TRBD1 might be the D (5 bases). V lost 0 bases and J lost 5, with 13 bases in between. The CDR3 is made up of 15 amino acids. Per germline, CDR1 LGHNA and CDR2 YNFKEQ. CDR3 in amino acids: CASSQEPAGRYGYTF. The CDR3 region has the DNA TGTGCCAGCAGCCAAGAACCCGCAGGGAGGTATGGCTACACCTTC.